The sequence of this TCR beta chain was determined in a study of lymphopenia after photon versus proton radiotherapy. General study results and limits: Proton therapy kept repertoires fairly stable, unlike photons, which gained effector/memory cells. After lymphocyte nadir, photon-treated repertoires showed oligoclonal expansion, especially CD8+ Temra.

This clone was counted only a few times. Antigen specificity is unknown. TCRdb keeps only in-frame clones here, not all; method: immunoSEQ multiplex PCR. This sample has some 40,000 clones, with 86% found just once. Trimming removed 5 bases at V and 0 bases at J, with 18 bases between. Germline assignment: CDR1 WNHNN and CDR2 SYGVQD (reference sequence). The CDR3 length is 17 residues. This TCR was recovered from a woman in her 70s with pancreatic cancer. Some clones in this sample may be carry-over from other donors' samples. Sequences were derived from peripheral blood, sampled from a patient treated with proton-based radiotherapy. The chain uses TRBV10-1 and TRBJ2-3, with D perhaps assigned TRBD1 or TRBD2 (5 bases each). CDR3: CASSHYRADTSTDTQYF. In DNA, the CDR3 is TGCGCCAGCAGTCACTATCGAGCGGACACTAGCACAGATACGCAGTATTTT.